This paragraph reports one T cell receptor (beta chain). This record belongs to a study of control samples from healthy donors and cancer patients. The CDR3 has 15 residues. With 7 bases clipped from V and 2 bases from J, the junction kept 9 bases outside the gene matches. CDR1 is LNHDA, CDR2 SQIVND, per germline (reference sequence). Clones were sequenced by immunoSEQ multiplex PCR, and TCRdb holds only the in-frame ones, with some missing. Of around 140,000 clones listed, around 90% were seen once; the top ten hold under 9%. This receptor was obtained from a man between 18 and 29 years old in good health. The sequenced sample was blood. The chain links TRBV19 to TRBJ2-7; 9 bases are a match to TRBD1. DNA for the CDR3: TGTGCCAGTACCACAGGGGGCACTGGCCCCTACGAGCAGTACTTC. This encodes CASTTGGTGPYEQYF.